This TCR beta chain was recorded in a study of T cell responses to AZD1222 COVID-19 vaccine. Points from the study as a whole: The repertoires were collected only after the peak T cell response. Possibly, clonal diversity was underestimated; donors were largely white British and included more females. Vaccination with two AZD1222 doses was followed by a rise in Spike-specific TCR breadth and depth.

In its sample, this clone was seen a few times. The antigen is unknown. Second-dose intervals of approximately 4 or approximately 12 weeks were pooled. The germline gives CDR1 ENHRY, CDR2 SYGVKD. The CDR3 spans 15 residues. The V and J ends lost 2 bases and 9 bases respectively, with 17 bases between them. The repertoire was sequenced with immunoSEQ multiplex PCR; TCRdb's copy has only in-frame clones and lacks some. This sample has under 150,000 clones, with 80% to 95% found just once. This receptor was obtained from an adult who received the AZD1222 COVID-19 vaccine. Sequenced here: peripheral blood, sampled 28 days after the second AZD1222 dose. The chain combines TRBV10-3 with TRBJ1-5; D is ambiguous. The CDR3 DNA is TGTGCCATCAGTGAGGACGTAGGTAAGAGCTGGCCCCAGCATTTT. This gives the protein CAISEDVGKSWPQHF.